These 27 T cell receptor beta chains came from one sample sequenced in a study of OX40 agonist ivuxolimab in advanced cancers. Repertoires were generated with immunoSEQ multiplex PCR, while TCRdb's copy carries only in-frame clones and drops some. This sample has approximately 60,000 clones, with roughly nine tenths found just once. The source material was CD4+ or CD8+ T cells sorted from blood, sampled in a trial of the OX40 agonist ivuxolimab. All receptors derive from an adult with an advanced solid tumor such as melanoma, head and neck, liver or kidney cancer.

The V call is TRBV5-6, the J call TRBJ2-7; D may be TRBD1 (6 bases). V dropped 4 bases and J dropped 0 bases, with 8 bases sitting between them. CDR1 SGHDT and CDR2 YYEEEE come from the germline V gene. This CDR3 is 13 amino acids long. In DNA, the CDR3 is TGTGCCAGCAGCATGGACAGCTCCTACGAGCAGTACTTC. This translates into CASSMDSSYEQYF.

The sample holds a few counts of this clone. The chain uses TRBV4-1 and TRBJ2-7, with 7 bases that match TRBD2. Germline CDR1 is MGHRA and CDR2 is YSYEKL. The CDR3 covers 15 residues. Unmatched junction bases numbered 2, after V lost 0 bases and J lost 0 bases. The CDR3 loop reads CASSQDSSGSYEQYF. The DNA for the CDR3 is TGCGCCAGCAGCCAAGATTCTAGCGGCTCCTACGAGCAGTACTTC.

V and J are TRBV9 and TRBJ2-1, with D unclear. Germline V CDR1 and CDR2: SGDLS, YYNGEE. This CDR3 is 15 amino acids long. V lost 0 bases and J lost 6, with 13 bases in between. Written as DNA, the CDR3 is TGTGCCAGCAGCGTAGATTGGTTGACGGGCAATGAGCAGTTCTTC. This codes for CASSVDWLTGNEQFF.

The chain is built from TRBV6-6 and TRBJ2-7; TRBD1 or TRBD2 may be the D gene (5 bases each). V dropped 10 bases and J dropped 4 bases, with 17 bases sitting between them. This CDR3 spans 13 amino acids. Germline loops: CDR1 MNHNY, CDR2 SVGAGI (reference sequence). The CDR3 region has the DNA TGTGCCATCGCCTTCGGGGCCTATTACGAGCAGTACTTC. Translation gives CAIAFGAYYEQYF.

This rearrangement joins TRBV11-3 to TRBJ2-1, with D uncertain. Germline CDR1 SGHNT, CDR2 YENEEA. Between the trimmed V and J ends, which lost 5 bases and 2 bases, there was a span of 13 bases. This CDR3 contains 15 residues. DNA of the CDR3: TGTGCCAGCAGCCTAACTTGGCTCCCCTACAATGAGCAGTTCTTC. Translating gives CASSLTWLPYNEQFF.

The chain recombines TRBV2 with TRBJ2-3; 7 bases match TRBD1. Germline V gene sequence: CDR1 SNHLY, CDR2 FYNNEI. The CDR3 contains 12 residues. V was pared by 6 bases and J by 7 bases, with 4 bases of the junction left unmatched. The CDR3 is CASRAGGHTQYF. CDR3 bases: TGTGCCAGCAGGGCAGGGGGACATACGCAGTATTTT.

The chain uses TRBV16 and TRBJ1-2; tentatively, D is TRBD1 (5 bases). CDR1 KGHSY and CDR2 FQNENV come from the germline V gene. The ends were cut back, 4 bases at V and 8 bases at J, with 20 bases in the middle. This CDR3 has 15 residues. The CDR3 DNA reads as TGTGCCAGCAGCCCAAGGGACGCCCGTTCGGACGGCTACACCTTC. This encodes CASSPRDARSDGYTF.

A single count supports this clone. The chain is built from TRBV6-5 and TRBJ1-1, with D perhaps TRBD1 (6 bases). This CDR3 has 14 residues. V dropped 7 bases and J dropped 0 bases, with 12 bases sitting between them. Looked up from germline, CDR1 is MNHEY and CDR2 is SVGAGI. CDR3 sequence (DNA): TGTGCCAGCACCCAAACAGGGATGAACACTGAAGCTTTCTTT. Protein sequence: CASTQTGMNTEAFF.

The CDR3 loop is CASSFHPGGDEQYF. CDR3 nucleotides: TGTGCCAGCAGCTTCCACCCCGGGGGAGACGAGCAGTACTTC. The chain couples TRBV5-5 to TRBJ2-7; D may be TRBD2 (6 bases). This CDR3 comprises 14 residues. V was shortened by 2 bases and J by 5 bases, with 14 bases between the two germline ends. CDR1 is SGHKS and CDR2 is YYEKEE in the germline V gene (reference sequence). The variable domain in full, completed from reference TRBV5-5 and TRBJ2-7, reads DAGVTQSPTHLIKTRGQQVTLRCSPISGHKSVSWYQQVLGQGPQFIFQYYEKEERGRGNFPDRFSARQFPNYSSELNVNALLLGDSALYLCASSFHPGGDEQYFGPGTRLTVT.

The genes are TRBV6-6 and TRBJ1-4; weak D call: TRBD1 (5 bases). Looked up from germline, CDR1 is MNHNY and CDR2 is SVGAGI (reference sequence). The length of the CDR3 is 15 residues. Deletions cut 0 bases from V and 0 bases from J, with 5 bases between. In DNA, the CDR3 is TGTGCCAGCAGTTACTCCAGGGCAACTAATGAAAAACTGTTTTTT. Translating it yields CASSYSRATNEKLFF.

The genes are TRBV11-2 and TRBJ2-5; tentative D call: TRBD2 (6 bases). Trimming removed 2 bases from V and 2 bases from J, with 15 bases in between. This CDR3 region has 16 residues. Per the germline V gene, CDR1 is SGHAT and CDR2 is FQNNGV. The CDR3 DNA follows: TGTGCCAGCAGCTTACTCCCACTAGCCCCTCAAGAGACCCAGTACTTC. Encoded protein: CASSLLPLAPQETQYF.

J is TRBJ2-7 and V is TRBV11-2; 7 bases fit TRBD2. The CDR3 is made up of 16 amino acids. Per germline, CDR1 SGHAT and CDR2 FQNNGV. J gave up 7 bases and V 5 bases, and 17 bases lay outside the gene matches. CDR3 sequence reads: CASSRKPSGRSGEQYF. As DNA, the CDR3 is TGTGCCAGCAGCCGAAAACCCTCCGGGAGGAGTGGAGAGCAGTACTTC.

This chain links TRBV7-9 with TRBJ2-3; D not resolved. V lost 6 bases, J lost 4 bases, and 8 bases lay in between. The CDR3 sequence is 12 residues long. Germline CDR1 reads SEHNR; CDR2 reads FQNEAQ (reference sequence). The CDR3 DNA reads TGTGCCAGCAGTTTTGGGGCAGATACGCAGTATTTT. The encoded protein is CASSFGADTQYF. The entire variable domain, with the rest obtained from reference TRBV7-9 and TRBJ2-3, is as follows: DTGVSQNPRHKITKRGQNVTFRCDPISEHNRLYWYRQTLGQGPEFLTYFQNEAQLEKSRLLSDRFSAERPKGSFSTLEIQRTEQGDSAMYLCASSFGADTQYFGPGTRLTVL.

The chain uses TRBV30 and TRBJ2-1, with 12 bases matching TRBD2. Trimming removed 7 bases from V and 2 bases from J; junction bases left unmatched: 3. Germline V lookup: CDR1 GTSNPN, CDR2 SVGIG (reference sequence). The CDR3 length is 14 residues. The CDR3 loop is CASGTSGPYNEQFF. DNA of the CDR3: TGTGCCTCTGGGACTAGCGGGCCCTACAATGAGCAGTTCTTC.

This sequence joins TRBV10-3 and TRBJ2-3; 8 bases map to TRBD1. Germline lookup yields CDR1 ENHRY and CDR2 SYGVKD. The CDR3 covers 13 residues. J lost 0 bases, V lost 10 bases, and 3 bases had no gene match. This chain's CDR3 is CATRGLSTDTQYF. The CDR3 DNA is TGTGCCACCAGGGGGCTCAGCACAGATACGCAGTATTTT.

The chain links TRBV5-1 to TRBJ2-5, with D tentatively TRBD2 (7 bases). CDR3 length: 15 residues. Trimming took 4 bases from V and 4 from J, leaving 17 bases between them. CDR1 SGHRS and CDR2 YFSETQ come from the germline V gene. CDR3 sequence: CASSESGGGGETQYF. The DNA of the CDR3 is TGCGCCAGCAGCGAATCGGGGGGCGGAGGAGAGACCCAGTACTTC. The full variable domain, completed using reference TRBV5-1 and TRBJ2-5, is KAGVTQTPRYLIKTRGQQVTLSCSPISGHRSVSWYQQTPGQGLQFLFEYFSETQRNKGNFPGRFSGRQFSNSRSEMNVSTLELGDSALYLCASSESGGGGETQYFGPGTRLLVL.

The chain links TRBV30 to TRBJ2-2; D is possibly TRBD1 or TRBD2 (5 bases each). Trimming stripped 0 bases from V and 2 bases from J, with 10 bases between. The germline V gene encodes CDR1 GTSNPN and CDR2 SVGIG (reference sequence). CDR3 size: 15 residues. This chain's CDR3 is CAWSVPGPNTGELFF. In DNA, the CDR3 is TGTGCCTGGAGTGTGCCGGGACCCAACACCGGGGAGCTGTTTTTT.

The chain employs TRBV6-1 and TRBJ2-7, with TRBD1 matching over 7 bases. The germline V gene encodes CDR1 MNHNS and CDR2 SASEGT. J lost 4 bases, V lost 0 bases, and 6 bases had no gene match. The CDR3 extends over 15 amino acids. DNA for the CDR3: TGTGCCAGCAGTGAAGCTCACAGGGGAAAGTACGAGCAGTACTTC. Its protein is CASSEAHRGKYEQYF.

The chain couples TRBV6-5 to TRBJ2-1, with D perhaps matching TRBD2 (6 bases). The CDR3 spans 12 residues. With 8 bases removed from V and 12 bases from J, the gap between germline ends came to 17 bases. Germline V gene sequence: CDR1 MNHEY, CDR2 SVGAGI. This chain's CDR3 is CASGTPVGGQFF. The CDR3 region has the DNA TGTGCCAGCGGGACTCCCGTCGGAGGGCAGTTCTTC.

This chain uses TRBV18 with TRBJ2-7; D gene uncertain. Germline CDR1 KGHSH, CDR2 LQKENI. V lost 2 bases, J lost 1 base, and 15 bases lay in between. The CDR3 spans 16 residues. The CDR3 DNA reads TGTGCCAGCTCACCATCAGACCCTGCTCGGTCCTACGAGCAGTACTTC. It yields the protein CASSPSDPARSYEQYF.

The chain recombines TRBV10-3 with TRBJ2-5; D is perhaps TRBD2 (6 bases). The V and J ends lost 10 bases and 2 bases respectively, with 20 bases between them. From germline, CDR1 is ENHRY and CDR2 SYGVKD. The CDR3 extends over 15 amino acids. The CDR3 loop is CATRSVGGTQETQYF. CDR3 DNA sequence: TGTGCCACCCGATCGGTTGGCGGGACTCAAGAGACCCAGTACTTC.

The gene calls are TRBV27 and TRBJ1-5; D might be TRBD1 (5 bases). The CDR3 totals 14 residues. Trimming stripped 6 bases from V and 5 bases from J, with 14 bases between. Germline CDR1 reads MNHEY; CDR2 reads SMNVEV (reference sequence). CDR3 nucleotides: TGTGCCAGCAGATATAGACCAGGGTATCAGCCCCAGCATTTT. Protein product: CASRYRPGYQPQHF.

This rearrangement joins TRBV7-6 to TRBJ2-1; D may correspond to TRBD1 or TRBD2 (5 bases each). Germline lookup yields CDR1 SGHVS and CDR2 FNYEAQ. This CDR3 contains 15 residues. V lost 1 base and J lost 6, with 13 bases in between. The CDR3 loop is CASSLVSGTVNEQFF. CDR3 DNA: TGTGCCAGCAGCTTAGTTTCAGGGACGGTCAATGAGCAGTTCTTC.

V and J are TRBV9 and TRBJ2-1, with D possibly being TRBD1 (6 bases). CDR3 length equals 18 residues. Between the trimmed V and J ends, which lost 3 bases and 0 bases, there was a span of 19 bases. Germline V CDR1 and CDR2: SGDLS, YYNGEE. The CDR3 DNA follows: TGTGCCAGCAGCGACGCGATAACCGGGACAAGCTCCTACAATGAGCAGTTCTTC. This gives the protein CASSDAITGTSSYNEQFF.

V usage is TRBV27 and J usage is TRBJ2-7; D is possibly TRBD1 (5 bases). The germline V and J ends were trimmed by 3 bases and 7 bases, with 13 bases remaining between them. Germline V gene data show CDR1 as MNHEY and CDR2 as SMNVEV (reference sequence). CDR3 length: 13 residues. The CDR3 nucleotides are TGTGCCAGCAGTTTTTCAAGGGGTAGGGAGCAGTACTTC. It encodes CASSFSRGREQYF.

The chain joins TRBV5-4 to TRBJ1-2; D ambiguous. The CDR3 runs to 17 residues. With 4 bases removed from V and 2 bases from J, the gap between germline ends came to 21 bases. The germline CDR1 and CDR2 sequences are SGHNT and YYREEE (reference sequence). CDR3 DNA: TGTGCCAGCAGCCCGAAAGGTTCCCACGAAGGGAACTATGGCTACACCTTC. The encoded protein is CASSPKGSHEGNYGYTF.

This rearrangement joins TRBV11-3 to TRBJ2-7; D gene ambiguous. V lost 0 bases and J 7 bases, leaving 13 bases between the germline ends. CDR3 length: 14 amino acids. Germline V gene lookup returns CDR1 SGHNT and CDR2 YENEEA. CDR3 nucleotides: TGTGCCAGCAGCTTAGATGGCGGCCGGGCAGAGCAGTACTTC. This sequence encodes CASSLDGGRAEQYF.